These T cell receptor beta chains were read from a single sample in a study of T cells in Graves' hyperthyroidism and ophthalmopathy. In TCRdb, the multiplex PCR reads were re-called with MiXCR into one record per CDR3 protein. The sample yields about 610,000 distinct CDR3 sequences, about 15% seen once. Sample: blood. The receptors were sampled from a woman aged 35 to 49 with Graves' ophthalmopathy. Both conserved end residues are part of each CDR3. The D gene is left open where the match is weak. Clone size is shown for a subset of rows, as once, few, many or a class of expanded clone.

D gene,V gene,J gene,clone size,CDR3 protein,CDR3 DNA
TRBD1,TRBV2,TRBJ1-2,-,CASSGTGGEIGTF,TGTGCCAGCAGCGGGACAGGGGGCGAAATAGGAACCTTC
TRBD1,TRBV30,TRBJ2-7,-,CAWSPGTGPYEQYF,TGTGCCTGGAGTCCAGGGACAGGGCCCTACGAGCAGTACTTC
TRBD2,TRBV28,TRBJ2-7,many,CASIPAAGDEQYF,TGTGCCAGCATTCCGGCGGCGGGAGATGAGCAGTACTTC
-,TRBV5-1,TRBJ2-5,many,CASNSGQPQETQYF,TGCGCCAGCAACTCCGGACAGCCTCAAGAGACCCAGTACTTC
TRBD1,TRBV12-3/TRBV12-4,TRBJ1-5,many,CASSSGDRGWEPQHF,TGTGCCAGCAGTTCGGGGGACAGGGGATGGGAGCCCCAGCATTTT
-,TRBV6-2/TRBV6-3,TRBJ1-1,-,CASRKVENTEAFF,TGTGCCAGCAGGAAGGTAGAGAACACTGAAGCTTTCTTT
-,TRBV19,TRBJ1-1,many,CASSILVFAEAFF,TGTGCCAGTAGTATCTTGGTGTTCGCTGAAGCTTTCTTT
-,TRBV29-1,TRBJ2-5,few,CSVVPTRGPQETQYF,TGCAGCGTGGTCCCGACTCGGGGCCCCCAAGAGACCCAGTACTTC
TRBD2,TRBV6-2/TRBV6-3,TRBJ2-5,-,CASSPDYSGREETQYF,TGTGCCAGCAGCCCCGATTATAGCGGGAGGGAAGAGACCCAGTACTTC
-,TRBV29-1,TRBJ1-1,many,CSAAGNTEAFF,TGCAGCGCCGCGGGGAACACTGAAGCTTTCTTT
-,TRBV19,TRBJ2-2,many,CASSIRTGELFF,TGTGCCAGTAGTATCAGAACCGGGGAGCTGTTTTTT
-,TRBV28,TRBJ2-5,many,CASTGLGKQETQYF,TGTGCCAGCACCGGTCTAGGGAAACAAGAGACCCAGTACTTC
TRBD1,TRBV10-3,TRBJ1-6,many,CATEGQGASPLHF,TGTGCCACCGAAGGACAGGGGGCTTCACCCCTCCACTTT
-,TRBV4-1,TRBJ1-6,few,CASSQGDIFSYNSPLHF,TGCGCCAGCAGCCAAGGGGACATCTTCTCCTATAATTCACCCCTCCACTTT
-,TRBV6-5,TRBJ1-2,many,CASSYHNPLKGVDGYTF,TGTGCCAGCAGTTACCACAACCCGCTAAAGGGAGTGGATGGCTACACCTTC
-,TRBV28,TRBJ1-2,many,CASSFLQGRGYTF,TGTGCCAGCAGTTTCCTACAGGGTCGCGGCTACACCTTC
-,TRBV12-3/TRBV12-4,TRBJ2-7,many,CASSPISWQAGYEQYF,TGTGCCAGCAGTCCTATTTCATGGCAAGCCGGCTACGAGCAGTACTTC
-,TRBV27,TRBJ1-1,many,CASQSHDGTEAFF,TGTGCCAGCCAGTCCCACGATGGCACTGAAGCTTTCTTT
TRBD1,TRBV4-2,TRBJ1-5,few,CASSRNDRASNQPQHF,TGTGCCAGCAGCCGAAACGACAGGGCCAGCAATCAGCCCCAGCATTTT
-,TRBV20-1,TRBJ1-1,few,CSAREGRNTEAFF,TGCAGTGCTAGAGAGGGAAGAAACACTGAAGCTTTCTTT
TRBD2,TRBV10-3,TRBJ2-5,-,CATRGRGYQETQYF,TGTGCCACCAGAGGGCGGGGGTACCAAGAGACCCAGTACTTC